Presented here are 2 T cell receptor beta chains from one specimen sequenced in a study of memory CD4+ T cells and cytomegalovirus serostatus. Libraries were prepared by immunoSEQ multiplex PCR; TCRdb keeps only in-frame clonotypes and omits some of them. The sample consists of approximately 46,000 clones, about 79% of them appearing once. The sort gate was single viable CD3+CD4+CD8-CD45RO+ cells for memory CD4+ T cells. The specimen was memory CD4+ T cells from blood. These receptor sequences come from an adult in good health and CMV-seronegative.

This clone came up a few times. The V gene is TRBV20-1, the J gene TRBJ2-1, with 9 bases identical to TRBD2. V was pared by 6 bases and J by 9 bases, with 3 bases of the junction left unmatched. Germline CDR1 DFQATT, CDR2 SNEGSKA (reference sequence). CDR3 length equals 11 residues. Here the CDR3 reads CSARLAVEQFF. In DNA form, the CDR3 reads TGCAGTGCCAGACTAGCGGTTGAGCAGTTCTTC.

The gene calls are TRBV30 and TRBJ1-3; a possible D gene is TRBD1 (6 bases). Germline V gives CDR1 GTSNPN, CDR2 SVGIG (reference sequence). This CDR3 is 13 amino acids long. The V end was cut by 3 bases, the J end by 4 bases, with 10 bases between. Here the CDR3 reads CAWRRRGGNTIYF. The CDR3 DNA reads TGTGCCTGGAGGCGGAGGGGGGGAAACACCATATATTTT.